One sample yielded the 23 T cell receptor beta chains listed below, sequenced in a study of human T cells and chemical hapten exposure. In TCRdb, the RACE reads were re-called with MiXCR into one record per CDR3 protein. The sample contains over 85,000 distinct CDR3 sequences, around an eighth of which appear only once. Noted time point: patch test 1, 2 weeks after DPC sensitization. The treatment is: therapeutic diphenylcyclopropenone sensitization with weekly scalp DPC. This specimen was whole blood, taken in connection with sensitization to the hapten diphenylcyclopropenone (DPC). Source of these receptors: a woman in her thirties or forties with alopecia areata. Some clones in this sample may be carry-over from other donors' samples.

The J gene is TRBJ2-7, the V gene TRBV9; 10 nucleotides align to TRBD2. V gave up 7 bases and J gave up 6 bases; unmatched junction bases: 10. The CDR3 contains 14 residues. Germline-derived CDR1 and CDR2 are SGDLS and YYNGEE. The chain's CDR3 is CASCPGLARSEQYF. CDR3 nucleotide sequence: TGTGCCAGCTGCCCGGGACTAGCGAGGAGCGAGCAGTACTTC.

In this sample, this clonotype turned up many times. The chain joins TRBV12-3 or TRBV12-4 to TRBJ2-2, with D tentatively TRBD1 (6 bases). Trimming left V 5 bases short and J 6 bases short, with 16 bases between. This CDR3 contains 15 residues. The CDR3 loop is CASSRPRTGSGELFF. The CDR3 DNA is TGTGCCAGCAGTCGCCCCCGTACAGGGTCCGGGGAGCTGTTTTTT.

This clonotype was detected ten times or more. This chain joins TRBV20-1 and TRBJ2-1; TRBD1 agrees at 8 bases. CDR3 size: 13 residues. V shed 7 bases, J shed 9 bases, and the junction held 11 bases outside the gene matches. Germline assignment: CDR1 DFQATT and CDR2 SNEGSKA (reference sequence). Written as DNA, the CDR3 is TGCAGTGGAGGTGGACAGGGAATTAGTGAGCAGTTCTTC. Residues: CSGGGQGISEQFF.

J is TRBJ1-1 and V is TRBV30; D uncertain. V was clipped by 4 bases and J by 3 bases, with 12 bases between them. The V gene's germline CDR1 is GTSNPN and CDR2 SVGIG (reference sequence). CDR3 size: 13 residues. CDR3 in amino acids: CAWNPLFDTEAFF. The CDR3 DNA is TGTGCCTGGAACCCGTTATTCGACACTGAAGCTTTCTTT.

The chain joins TRBV27 to TRBJ1-2; D not certain. Trimming removed 10 bases at V and 7 bases at J, with 16 bases between. The CDR3 spans 12 residues. From germline, CDR1 is MNHEY and CDR2 SMNVEV (reference sequence). Here the CDR3 reads CANSQPECGYTF. The CDR3 nucleotides read TGTGCCAACTCTCAACCGGAGTGTGGCTACACCTTC.

The V gene is TRBV7-6, the J gene TRBJ2-7; 10 bases map to TRBD2. Germline CDR1 reads SGHVS; CDR2 reads FNYEAQ. The CDR3 extends over 15 amino acids. V lost 3 bases and J lost 2; bases outside the gene matches: 4. The CDR3 is CASSLSGRGPYEQYF. DNA of the CDR3: TGTGCCAGCAGCTTGAGCGGGAGGGGTCCCTACGAGCAGTACTTC.

V gene TRBV10-3 combines with J gene TRBJ2-7; perhaps TRBD2 as D (5 bases). V was trimmed by 1 base and J by 5 bases, leaving 9 bases between them. Looked up from germline, CDR1 is ENHRY and CDR2 is SYGVKD. The CDR3 has 13 amino acids. CDR3 sequence: CAISEYPGNEQYF. The CDR3 DNA reads as TGTGCCATCAGTGAGTACCCCGGGAACGAGCAGTACTTC.

This rearrangement joins TRBV7-9 to TRBJ2-1; D possibly corresponds to TRBD1 (5 bases). Germline V gives CDR1 SEHNR, CDR2 FQNEAQ (reference sequence). V lost 6 bases and J 1 base, leaving 7 bases between the germline ends. The CDR3 is 13 residues long. CDR3 nucleotides: TGTGCCAGCAGGACAGAGTCCTACAATGAGCAGTTCTTC. It codes for CASRTESYNEQFF.

This clonotype was counted many times. The rearrangement links TRBV12-3 or TRBV12-4 to TRBJ1-5, with D possibly TRBD1 on 5 matching bases. CDR3 length: 14 residues. The V and J ends lost 4 bases and 3 bases respectively, with 10 bases between them. The CDR3 nucleotides read TGTGCCAGCAGTTCCGGGGACGACAATCAGCCCCAGCATTTT. Encoded protein: CASSSGDDNQPQHF.

This clonotype was observed many times. The rearrangement joins TRBV12-3 or TRBV12-4 to TRBJ2-6; D tentatively reads TRBD1 or TRBD2 (5 bases each). V was clipped by 3 bases and J by 2 bases, with 8 bases between them. The CDR3 is 15 amino acids. The CDR3: CASSLRGAGANVLTF. Written as DNA, the CDR3 is TGTGCCAGCAGTTTGAGGGGTGCTGGGGCCAACGTCCTGACTTTC.

This chain links TRBV2 with TRBJ2-1, with TRBD2 identical over 9 bases. CDR3 size: 15 residues. The trim removed 6 bases at V and 4 bases at J, leaving 7 bases unmatched. Germline-derived CDR1 and CDR2 are SNHLY and FYNNEI. The CDR3 region is CASRPAGGVYNEQFF. The CDR3 coding sequence is TGTGCCAGCAGGCCAGCGGGAGGAGTTTACAATGAGCAGTTCTTC.

The chain joins TRBV10-3 to TRBJ1-1, with 7 bases matching TRBD1. The CDR3 is 14 residues long. Losses at the gene ends were 5 bases for V and 6 bases for J; bases not matched to a gene: 9. CDR1 is ENHRY and CDR2 is SYGVKD in the germline V gene. The CDR3 DNA reads TGTGCCATCAGTACCTCTACCGGGACAGCTGAAGCTTTCTTT. Protein sequence: CAISTSTGTAEAFF.

This clonotype has only a few counts. The chain employs TRBV6-2 or TRBV6-3 and TRBJ1-5; 7 positions match TRBD1. In germline, CDR1 is MNHEY, CDR2 SVGEGT. The CDR3 is made up of 14 amino acids. The junction had 9 bases not matched to a gene; V was cut back by 7 bases and J by 6 bases. CDR3 amino acids: CASMAAGGGQPQHF. The CDR3, as DNA: TGTGCCAGCATGGCCGCAGGGGGAGGTCAGCCCCAGCATTTT.

V and J are TRBV6-2 or TRBV6-3 and TRBJ1-1; D is unresolved. This CDR3 region has 14 residues. V was trimmed by 8 bases and J by 1 base, leaving 14 bases between them. Germline CDR1 and CDR2: MNHEY and SVGEGT. Here the CDR3 reads CASVGRSQNTEAFF. The CDR3 coding sequence is TGTGCCAGCGTAGGTCGGTCGCAGAACACTGAAGCTTTCTTT.

This clonotype was counted many times. The gene calls are TRBV28 and TRBJ2-7, with TRBD2 matching over 9 bases. The ends lost 7 bases at V and 3 bases at J; junction bases unmatched: 10. The CDR3 is 15 residues long. From germline, CDR1 is MDHEN and CDR2 SYDVKM. The CDR3 DNA sequence: TGTGCCAGCAAAGGGGGGCAAGCGGGAGGCTACGAGCAGTACTTC. This gives the protein CASKGGQAGGYEQYF.

The chain combines TRBV29-1 with TRBJ2-5; TRBD2 is a possible D gene (5 bases). The V end was cut by 7 bases, the J end by 2 bases, with 14 bases between. The CDR3 runs to 13 residues. CDR1 SQVTM and CDR2 ANQGSEA come from the germline V gene. The CDR3 DNA reads TGCAGCGCCTGGGAGTCATTACAAGAGACCCAGTACTTC. Protein product: CSAWESLQETQYF.

The chain uses TRBV6-6 and TRBJ2-1; TRBD1 matches at 8 bases. This CDR3 is 20 amino acids long. V shed 2 bases, J shed 1 base, and the junction held 16 bases outside the gene matches. The V gene's germline CDR1 is MNHNY and CDR2 SVGAGI (reference sequence). CDR3 in amino acids: CASSYSTRDRRRGSYNEQFF. In DNA, the CDR3 is TGTGCCAGCAGTTACAGCACCCGGGACAGGAGACGGGGGTCCTACAATGAGCAGTTCTTC.

This clonotype has only a few counts. CDR3 sequence reads: CASSVGTGPTEAFF. The CDR3 DNA reads TGTGCCAGCAGCGTAGGGACAGGGCCCACTGAAGCTTTCTTT. The gene calls are TRBV9 and TRBJ1-1, with 8 bases aligning to TRBD1. This CDR3 is built from 14 residues. Germline-derived CDR1 and CDR2 are SGDLS and YYNGEE. Germline trimming cut 0 bases from V and 4 bases from J; bases unmatched to any gene: 2.

The V call is TRBV7-3, the J call TRBJ2-2; D is tentatively TRBD1 or TRBD2 (5 bases each). The germline gives CDR1 SGHTA, CDR2 FQGTGA. V was clipped by 5 bases and J by 0 bases, with 13 bases between them. There are 16 residues in the CDR3. The CDR3 is CASSPYLGANTGELFF. The CDR3 DNA sequence: TGTGCCAGCAGCCCCTATCTGGGGGCGAACACCGGGGAGCTGTTTTTT.

This clonotype occurred many times. This sequence joins TRBV4-3 and TRBJ2-1; D gene unclear. Trimming left V 1 base short and J 0 bases short, with 7 bases between. Per the germline V gene, CDR1 is LGHNA and CDR2 is YSLEER. The CDR3 has 15 residues. The CDR3 reads CASSQGRSSYNEQFF. The CDR3 DNA reads TGCGCCAGCAGCCAAGGGCGGAGCTCCTACAATGAGCAGTTCTTC.

The rearrangement joins TRBV7-2 to TRBJ2-1; 12 bases are a match to TRBD2. The germline V gene encodes CDR1 SGHTA and CDR2 FQGNSA. The CDR3 consists of 15 residues. V was clipped by 5 bases and J by 8 bases; unmatched bases: 7. The CDR3 region has the DNA TGTGCCAGCAGCCCTTCTAGCGGGAGGGCTTATGAGCAGTTCTTC. Amino acid sequence: CASSPSSGRAYEQFF.

This clonotype was seen ten or more times. The V and J genes are TRBV19 and TRBJ1-5, with D possibly matching TRBD1 (5 bases). This CDR3 comprises 14 residues. The V end was cut by 5 bases, the J end by 8 bases, with 16 bases between. Germline assignment: CDR1 LNHDA and CDR2 SQIVND (reference sequence). The DNA for the CDR3 is TGTGCCAGTAGTTCCCGACAGATCTGGGAGCCCCAGCATTTT. It translates to CASSSRQIWEPQHF. The whole variable domain, remainder taken from reference TRBV19 and TRBJ1-5, is DGGITQSPKYLFRKEGQNVTLSCEQNLNHDAMYWYRQDPGQGLRLIYYSQIVNDFQKGDIAEGYSVSREKKESFPLTVTSAQKNPTAFYLCASSSRQIWEPQHFGDGTRLSIL.

The chain couples TRBV13 to TRBJ2-7, with D maybe TRBD2 (5 bases). V lost 6 bases and J 2 bases, leaving 17 bases between the germline ends. The CDR3 loop spans 15 amino acids. Germline V lookup: CDR1 PRHDT, CDR2 FYEKMQ (reference sequence). The CDR3 DNA is TGTGCCAGCAGGAAGACCGGGGTCCCTCCCTACGAGCAGTACTTC. Residues: CASRKTGVPPYEQYF.